This T cell receptor beta chain was identified in a study of T cells after yellow fever vaccination. Per the germline V gene, CDR1 is SEHNR and CDR2 is FQNEAQ (reference sequence). The CDR3 contains 16 residues. V was pared by 0 bases and J by 0 bases, with 9 bases between. A universal primer site and UMIs were added as TCR cDNA was made by 5'RACE template switching. One entry per CDR3 protein results from TCRdb running MiXCR on the 5' RACE reads. The sample consists of about 340,000 distinct CDR3 sequences, under 15% of them appearing once. This TCR was recovered from a young man who received the YFV17D yellow fever vaccine. This rearrangement joins TRBV7-9 to TRBJ1-3; D uncertain. The sample in question was CD4+ T cells sorted from PBMCs, obtained 15 days after the yellow fever booster vaccination. CDR3 sequence reads: CASSLALRDSGNTIYF. DNA for the CDR3: TGTGCCAGCAGCTTAGCGCTTCGGGACTCTGGAAACACCATATATTTT.